This entry describes one T cell receptor beta chain. The sample belongs to a study of T cell changes during pregnancy in multiple sclerosis. The table came from immunoSEQ multiplex PCR; TCRdb's copy has only in-frame clones and leaves some out. Of over 90,000 clones detected, approximately 90% appear once; the ten largest clones hold under 0.8%. Germline V gene data show CDR1 as MNHNY and CDR2 as SVGAGI (reference sequence). The CDR3 loop spans 15 amino acids. V lost 7 bases to trimming and J lost 6 bases, with 22 bases between them. This clonotype was sampled from a female donor in good health, enrolled as a control in a pregnancy study. Source: peripheral blood, taken in the second trimester of pregnancy. The rearrangement uses TRBV6-6 and TRBJ2-7, with D possibly TRBD2 on 6 matching bases. The CDR3 DNA reads TGTGCCAGCAACCCTCAGGCGGGATTCTTATCCGAGCAGTACTTC. Protein product: CASNPQAGFLSEQYF.